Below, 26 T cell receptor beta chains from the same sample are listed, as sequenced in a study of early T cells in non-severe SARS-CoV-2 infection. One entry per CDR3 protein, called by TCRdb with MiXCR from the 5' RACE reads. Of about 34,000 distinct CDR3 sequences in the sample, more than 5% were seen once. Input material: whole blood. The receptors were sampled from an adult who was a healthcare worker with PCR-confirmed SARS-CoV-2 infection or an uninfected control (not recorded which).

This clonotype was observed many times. CDR3 DNA sequence: TGTGCCAGCAGCTTAACAGATAAGGACATTCAGTACTTC. It specifies CASSLTDKDIQYF. This chain links TRBV5-6 with TRBJ2-4; no definite D call. The length of the CDR3 is 13 residues. The germline V gene has CDR1 SGHDT and CDR2 YYEEEE. V lost 2 bases, J lost 8 bases, and 11 bases lay in between.

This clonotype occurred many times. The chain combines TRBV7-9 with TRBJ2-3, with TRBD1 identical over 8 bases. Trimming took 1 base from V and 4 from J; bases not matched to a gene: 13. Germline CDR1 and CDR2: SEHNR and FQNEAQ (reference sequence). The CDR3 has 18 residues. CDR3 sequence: CASSLEAGGAFIPDTQYF. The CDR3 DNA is TGTGCCAGCAGCTTAGAGGCAGGGGGCGCTTTTATCCCAGATACGCAGTATTTT.

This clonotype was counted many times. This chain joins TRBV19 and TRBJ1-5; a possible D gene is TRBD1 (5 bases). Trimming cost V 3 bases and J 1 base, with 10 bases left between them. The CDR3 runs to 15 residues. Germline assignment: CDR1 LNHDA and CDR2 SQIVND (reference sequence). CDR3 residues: CASSISGGSNQPQHF. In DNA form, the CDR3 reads TGTGCCAGTAGTATCTCGGGGGGGAGCAATCAGCCCCAGCATTTT.

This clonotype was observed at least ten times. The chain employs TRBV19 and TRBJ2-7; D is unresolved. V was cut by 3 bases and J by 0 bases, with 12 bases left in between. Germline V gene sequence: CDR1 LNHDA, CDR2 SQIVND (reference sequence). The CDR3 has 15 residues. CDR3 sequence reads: CASSITVSSSYEQYF. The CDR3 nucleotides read TGTGCCAGTAGTATCACAGTCTCGAGCTCCTACGAGCAGTACTTC.

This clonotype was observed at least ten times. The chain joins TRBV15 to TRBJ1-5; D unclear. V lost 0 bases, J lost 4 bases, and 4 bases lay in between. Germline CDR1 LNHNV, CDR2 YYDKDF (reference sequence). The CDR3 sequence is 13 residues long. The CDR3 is CATSREGNQPQHF. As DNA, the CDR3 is TGTGCCACCAGCAGAGAAGGGAATCAGCCCCAGCATTTT.

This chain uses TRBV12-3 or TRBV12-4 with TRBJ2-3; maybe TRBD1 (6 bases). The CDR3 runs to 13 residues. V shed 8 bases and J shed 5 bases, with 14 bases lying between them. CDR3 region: CASWYRDGDTQYF. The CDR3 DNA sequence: TGTGCCAGCTGGTACAGGGACGGAGATACGCAGTATTTT.

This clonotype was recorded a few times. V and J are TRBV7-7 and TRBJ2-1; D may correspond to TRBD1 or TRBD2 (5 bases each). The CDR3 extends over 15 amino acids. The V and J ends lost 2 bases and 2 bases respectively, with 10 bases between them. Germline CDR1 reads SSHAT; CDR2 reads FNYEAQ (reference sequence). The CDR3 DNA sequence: TGTGCCAGCAGCTTACAAGGGACCCCCTACAATGAGCAGTTCTTC. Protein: CASSLQGTPYNEQFF.

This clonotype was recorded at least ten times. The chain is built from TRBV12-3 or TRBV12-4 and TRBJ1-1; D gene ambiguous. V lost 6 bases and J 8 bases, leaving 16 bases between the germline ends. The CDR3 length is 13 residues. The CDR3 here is CASSPTTSVEAFF. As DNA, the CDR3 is TGTGCCAGCAGCCCCACGACCAGCGTCGAAGCTTTCTTT.

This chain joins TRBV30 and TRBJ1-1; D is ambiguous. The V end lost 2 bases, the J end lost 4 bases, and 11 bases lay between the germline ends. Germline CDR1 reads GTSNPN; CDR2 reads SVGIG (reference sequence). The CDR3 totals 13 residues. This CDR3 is CAWSLSRTTEAFF. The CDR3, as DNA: TGTGCCTGGAGTCTTTCTCGGACCACTGAAGCTTTCTTT.

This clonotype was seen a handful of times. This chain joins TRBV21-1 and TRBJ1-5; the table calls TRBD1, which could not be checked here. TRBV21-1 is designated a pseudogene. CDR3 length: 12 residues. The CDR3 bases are TGTGCCGGGGGAGAAAGCAATCAGCCCCAGCATTTT. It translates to CAGGESNQPQHF.

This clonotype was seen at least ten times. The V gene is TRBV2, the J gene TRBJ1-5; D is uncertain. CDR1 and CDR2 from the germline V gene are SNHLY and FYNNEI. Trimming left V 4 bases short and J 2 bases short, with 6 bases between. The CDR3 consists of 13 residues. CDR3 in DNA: TGTGCCAGCAGTGCGTTGGGCAATCAGCCCCAGCATTTT. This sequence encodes CASSALGNQPQHF.

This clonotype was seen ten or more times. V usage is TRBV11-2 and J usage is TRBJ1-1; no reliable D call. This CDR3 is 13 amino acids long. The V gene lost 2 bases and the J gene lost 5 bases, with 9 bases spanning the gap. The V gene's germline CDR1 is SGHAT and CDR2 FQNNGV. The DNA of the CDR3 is TGTGCCAGCAGCTTACGGGTTGATACTGAAGCTTTCTTT. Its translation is CASSLRVDTEAFF.

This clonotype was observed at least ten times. CDR3 sequence: CASRGTIKINQPQHF. CDR3 nucleotide sequence: TGTGCCAGCAGGGGGACAATCAAAATTAATCAGCCCCAGCATTTT. The chain is built from TRBV21-1 and TRBJ1-5; no check of the table's D call, TRBD1, against the DNA was made. TRBV21-1 is listed as a pseudogene. The CDR3 sequence is 15 residues long.

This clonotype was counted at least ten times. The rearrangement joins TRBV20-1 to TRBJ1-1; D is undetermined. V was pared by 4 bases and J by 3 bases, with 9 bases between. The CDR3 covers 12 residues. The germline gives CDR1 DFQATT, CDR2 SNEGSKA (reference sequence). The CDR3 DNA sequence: TGCAGTGCTACAAGGGCCTACACTGAAGCTTTCTTT. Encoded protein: CSATRAYTEAFF.

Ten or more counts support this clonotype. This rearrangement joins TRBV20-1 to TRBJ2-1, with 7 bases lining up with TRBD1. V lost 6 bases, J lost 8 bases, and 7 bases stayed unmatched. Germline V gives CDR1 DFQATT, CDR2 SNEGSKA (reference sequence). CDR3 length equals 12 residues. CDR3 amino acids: CSAINRGDEQFF. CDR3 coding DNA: TGCAGTGCCATTAACAGGGGAGATGAGCAGTTCTTC.

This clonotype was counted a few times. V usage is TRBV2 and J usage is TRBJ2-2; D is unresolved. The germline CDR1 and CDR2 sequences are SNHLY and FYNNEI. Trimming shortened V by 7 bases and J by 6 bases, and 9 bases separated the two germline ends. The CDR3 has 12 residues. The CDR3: CASTIGPGELFF. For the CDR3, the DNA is TGTGCCAGCACTATAGGACCCGGGGAGCTGTTTTTT.

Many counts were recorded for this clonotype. Here the CDR3 reads CSASTSRPSNQPQHF. CDR3 coding DNA: TGCAGTGCTAGTACAAGTCGACCCAGCAATCAGCCCCAGCATTTT. V gene TRBV20-1 combines with J gene TRBJ1-5, with D unclear. The length of the CDR3 is 15 residues. In germline, CDR1 is DFQATT, CDR2 SNEGSKA (reference sequence). The ends were cut back, 3 bases at V and 1 base at J, with 13 bases in the middle.

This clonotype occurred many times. Written as DNA, the CDR3 is TGCAGTGCTCCCACGGGGGTTTACAATGAGCAGTTCTTC. Translating gives CSAPTGVYNEQFF. The chain recombines TRBV20-1 with TRBJ2-1; D is perhaps TRBD2 (6 bases). With 5 bases removed from V and 4 bases from J, the gap between germline ends came to 12 bases. CDR1 and CDR2 from the germline V gene are DFQATT and SNEGSKA (reference sequence). The CDR3 is 13 residues long.

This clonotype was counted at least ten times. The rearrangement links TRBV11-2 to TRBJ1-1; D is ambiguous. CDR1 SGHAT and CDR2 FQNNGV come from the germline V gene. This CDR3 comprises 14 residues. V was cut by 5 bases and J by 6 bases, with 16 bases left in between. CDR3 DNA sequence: TGTGCCAGCAGCACCGGGCGGGGAGGGTCTGAAGCTTTCTTT. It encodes CASSTGRGGSEAFF.

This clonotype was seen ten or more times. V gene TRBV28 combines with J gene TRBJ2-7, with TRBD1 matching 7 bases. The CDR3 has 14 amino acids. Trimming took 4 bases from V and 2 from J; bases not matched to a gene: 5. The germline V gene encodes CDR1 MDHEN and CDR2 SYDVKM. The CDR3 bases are TGTGCCAGCAGTTCCCCGACAGGGCCCTACGAGCAGTACTTC. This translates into CASSSPTGPYEQYF. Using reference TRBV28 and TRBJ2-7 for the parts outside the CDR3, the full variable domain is DVKVTQSSRYLVKRTGEKVFLECVQDMDHENMFWYRQDPGLGLRLIYFSYDVKMKEKGDIPEGYSVSREKKERFSLILESASTNQTSMYLCASSSPTGPYEQYFGPGTRLTVT.

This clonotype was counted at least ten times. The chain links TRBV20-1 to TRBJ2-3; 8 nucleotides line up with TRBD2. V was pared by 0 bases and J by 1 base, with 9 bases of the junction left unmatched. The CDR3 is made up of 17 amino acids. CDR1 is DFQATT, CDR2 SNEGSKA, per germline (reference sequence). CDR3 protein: CSARDSRRGVGTDTQYF. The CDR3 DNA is TGCAGTGCTAGAGATTCAAGGCGGGGGGTTGGCACAGATACGCAGTATTTT.

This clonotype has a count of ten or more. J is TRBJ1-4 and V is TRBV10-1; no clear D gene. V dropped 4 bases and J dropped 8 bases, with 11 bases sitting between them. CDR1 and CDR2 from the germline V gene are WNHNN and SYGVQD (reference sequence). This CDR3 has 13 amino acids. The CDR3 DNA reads TGCGCCAGCAGTGGGAAAGGGCCCGAAAAACTGTTTTTT. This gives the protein CASSGKGPEKLFF.

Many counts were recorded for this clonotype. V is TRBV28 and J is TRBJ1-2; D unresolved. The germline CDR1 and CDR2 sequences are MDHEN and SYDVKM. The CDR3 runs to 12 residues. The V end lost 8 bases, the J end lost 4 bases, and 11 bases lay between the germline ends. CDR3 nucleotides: TGTGCCAGCGGACGGGTGCTCTATGGCTACACCTTC. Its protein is CASGRVLYGYTF.

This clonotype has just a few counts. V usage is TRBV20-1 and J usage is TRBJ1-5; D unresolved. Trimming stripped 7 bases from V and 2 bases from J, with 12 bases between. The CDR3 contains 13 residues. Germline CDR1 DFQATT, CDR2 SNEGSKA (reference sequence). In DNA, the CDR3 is TGCAGTGTGGGGTGGAGTGGCAATCAGCCCCAGCATTTT. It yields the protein CSVGWSGNQPQHF.

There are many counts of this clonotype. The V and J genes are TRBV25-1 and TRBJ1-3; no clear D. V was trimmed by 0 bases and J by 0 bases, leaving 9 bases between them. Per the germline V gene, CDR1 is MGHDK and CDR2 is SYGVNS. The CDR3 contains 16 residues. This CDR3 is CASSEYFLSSGNTIYF. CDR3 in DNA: TGTGCCAGCAGTGAATACTTCCTAAGCTCTGGAAACACCATATATTTT.

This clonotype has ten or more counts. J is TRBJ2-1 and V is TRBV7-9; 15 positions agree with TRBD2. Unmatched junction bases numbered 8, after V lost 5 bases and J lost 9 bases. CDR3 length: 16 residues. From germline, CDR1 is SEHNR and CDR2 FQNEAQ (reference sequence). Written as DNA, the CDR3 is TGTGCCAGCAGCCCGCGGACTAGCGGGGGGGCCGGTGAGCAGTTCTTC. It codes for CASSPRTSGGAGEQFF.